The entry below describes one TCR beta chain. The sample comes from a study of blood T cells in healthy people across ages. Study background: The template switching approach captured approximately one barcoded beta molecule for every two T cells.

The CDR3 length is 14 residues. V gave up 3 bases and J gave up 5 bases; unmatched junction bases: 7. Germline CDR1 DFQATT, CDR2 SNEGSKA (reference sequence). Using a J-beta primer mix together with a sample-barcoded 5' primer, a second PCR was run for roughly 7 to 11 cycles. Unique molecular identifiers of 12 random nucleotides labeled each cDNA. TCRdb passed the 5' RACE reads through MiXCR, listing each CDR3 protein once. This sample has roughly 1.9 million distinct CDR3 sequences; more than 35% occur once, and the top ten carry roughly 23%. The J gene is TRBJ2-1, the V gene TRBV20-1; 7 positions match TRBD1. The TCR originated in a human donor in good health. The sample was blood. CDR3 in amino acids: CSASVQGPHNEQFF. DNA of the CDR3: TGCAGTGCTAGTGTACAGGGGCCACACAATGAGCAGTTCTTC.